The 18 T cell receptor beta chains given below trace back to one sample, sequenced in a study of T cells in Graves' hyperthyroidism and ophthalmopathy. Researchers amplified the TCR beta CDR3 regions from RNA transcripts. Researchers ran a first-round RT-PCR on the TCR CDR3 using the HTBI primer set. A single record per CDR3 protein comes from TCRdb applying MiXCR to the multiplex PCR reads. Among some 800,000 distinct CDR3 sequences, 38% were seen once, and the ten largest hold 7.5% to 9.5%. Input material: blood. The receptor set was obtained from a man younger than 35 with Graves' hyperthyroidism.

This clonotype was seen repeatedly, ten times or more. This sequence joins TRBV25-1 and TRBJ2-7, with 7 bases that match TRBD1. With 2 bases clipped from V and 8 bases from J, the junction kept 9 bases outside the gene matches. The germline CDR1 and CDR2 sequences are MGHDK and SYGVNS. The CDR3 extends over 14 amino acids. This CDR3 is CASSEPGTVSQQYF. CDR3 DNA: TGTGCCAGCAGTGAACCCGGGACAGTCTCCCAGCAGTACTTC.

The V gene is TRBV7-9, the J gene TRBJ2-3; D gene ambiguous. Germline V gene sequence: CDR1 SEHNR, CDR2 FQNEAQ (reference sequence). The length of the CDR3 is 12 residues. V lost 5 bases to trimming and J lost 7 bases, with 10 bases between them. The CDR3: CASSPLGNTQYF. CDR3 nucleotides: TGTGCCAGCAGCCCGCTGGGGAATACGCAGTATTTT.

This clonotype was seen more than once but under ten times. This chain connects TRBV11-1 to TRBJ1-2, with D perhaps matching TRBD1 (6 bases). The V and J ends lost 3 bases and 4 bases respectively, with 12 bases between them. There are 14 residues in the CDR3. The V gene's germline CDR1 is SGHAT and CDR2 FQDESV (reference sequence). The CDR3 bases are TGTGCCAGCAGCTTGGCGGGGGGCGCCTATGGCTACACCTTC. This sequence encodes CASSLAGGAYGYTF.

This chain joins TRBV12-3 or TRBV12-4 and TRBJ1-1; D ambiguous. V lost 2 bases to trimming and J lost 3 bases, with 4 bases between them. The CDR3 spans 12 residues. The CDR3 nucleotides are TGTGCCAGCAGTTTAACTCACACTGAAGCTTTCTTT. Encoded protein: CASSLTHTEAFF.

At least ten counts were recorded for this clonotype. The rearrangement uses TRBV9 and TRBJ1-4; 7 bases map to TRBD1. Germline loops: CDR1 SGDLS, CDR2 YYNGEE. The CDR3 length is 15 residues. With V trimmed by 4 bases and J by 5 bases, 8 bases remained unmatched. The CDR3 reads CASSTDRAGNEKLFF. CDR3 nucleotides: TGTGCCAGCAGCACCGACAGGGCCGGGAATGAAAAACTGTTTTTT.

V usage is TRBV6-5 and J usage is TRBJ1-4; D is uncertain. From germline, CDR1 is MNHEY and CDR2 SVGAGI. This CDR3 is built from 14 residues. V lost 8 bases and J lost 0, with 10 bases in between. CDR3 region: CASGQEATNEKLFF. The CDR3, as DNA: TGTGCCAGCGGGCAGGAGGCAACTAATGAAAAACTGTTTTTT.

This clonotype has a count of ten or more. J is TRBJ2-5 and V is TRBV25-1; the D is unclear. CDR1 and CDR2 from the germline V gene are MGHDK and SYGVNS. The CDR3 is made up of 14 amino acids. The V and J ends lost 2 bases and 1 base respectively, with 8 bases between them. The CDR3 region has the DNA TGTGCCAGCAGTGAACCCCAGTTCCAAGAGACCCAGTACTTC. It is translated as CASSEPQFQETQYF. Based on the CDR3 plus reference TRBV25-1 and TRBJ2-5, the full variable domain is EADIYQTPRYLVIGTGKKITLECSQTMGHDKMYWYQQDPGMELHLIHYSYGVNSTEKGDLSSESTVSRIRTEHFPLTLESARPSHTSQYLCASSEPQFQETQYFGPGTRLLVL.

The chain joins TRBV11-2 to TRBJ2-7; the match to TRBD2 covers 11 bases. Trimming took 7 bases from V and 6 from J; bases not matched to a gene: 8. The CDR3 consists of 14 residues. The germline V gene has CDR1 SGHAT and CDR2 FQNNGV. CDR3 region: CASMRLAGGGEQYF. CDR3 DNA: TGTGCCAGCATGCGTCTAGCGGGAGGCGGCGAGCAGTACTTC. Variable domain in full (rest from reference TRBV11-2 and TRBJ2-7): EAGVAQSPRYKIIEKRQSVAFWCNPISGHATLYWYQQILGQGPKLLIQFQNNGVVDDSQLPKDRFSAERLKGVDSTLKIQPAKLEDSAVYLCASMRLAGGGEQYFGPGTRLTVT.

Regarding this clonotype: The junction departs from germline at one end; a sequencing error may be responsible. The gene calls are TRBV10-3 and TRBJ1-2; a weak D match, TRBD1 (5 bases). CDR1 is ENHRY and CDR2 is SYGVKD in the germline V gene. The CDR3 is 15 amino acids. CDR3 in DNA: TGTGCCAGCAGTTACTCGAGCCAGGGCCAAAGTGGCTACACCTTC. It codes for CASSYSSQGQSGYTF.

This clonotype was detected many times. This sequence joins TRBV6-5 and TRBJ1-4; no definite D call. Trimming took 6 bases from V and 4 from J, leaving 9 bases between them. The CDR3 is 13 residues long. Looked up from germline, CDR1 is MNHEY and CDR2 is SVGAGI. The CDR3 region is CASSPRDNEKLFF. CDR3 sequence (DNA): TGTGCCAGCAGCCCAAGGGATAATGAAAAACTGTTTTTT.

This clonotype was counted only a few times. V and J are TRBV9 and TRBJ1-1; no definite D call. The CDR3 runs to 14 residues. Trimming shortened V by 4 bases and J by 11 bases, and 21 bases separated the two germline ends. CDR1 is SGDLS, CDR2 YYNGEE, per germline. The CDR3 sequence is CASSQASSSLRAFF. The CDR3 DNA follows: TGTGCCAGCAGCCAAGCCTCCTCCTCCCTTCGGGCTTTCTTT.

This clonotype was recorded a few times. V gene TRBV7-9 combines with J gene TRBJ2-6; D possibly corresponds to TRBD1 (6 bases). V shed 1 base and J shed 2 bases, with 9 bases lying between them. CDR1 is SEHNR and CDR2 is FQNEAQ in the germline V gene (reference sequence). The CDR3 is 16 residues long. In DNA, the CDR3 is TGTGCCAGCAGCTTAGACGCAGGGGCTGGGGCCAACGTCCTGACTTTC. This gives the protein CASSLDAGAGANVLTF. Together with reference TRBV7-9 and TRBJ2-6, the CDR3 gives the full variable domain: DTGVSQNPRHKITKRGQNVTFRCDPISEHNRLYWYRQTLGQGPEFLTYFQNEAQLEKSRLLSDRFSAERPKGSFSTLEIQRTEQGDSAMYLCASSLDAGAGANVLTFGAGSRLTVL.

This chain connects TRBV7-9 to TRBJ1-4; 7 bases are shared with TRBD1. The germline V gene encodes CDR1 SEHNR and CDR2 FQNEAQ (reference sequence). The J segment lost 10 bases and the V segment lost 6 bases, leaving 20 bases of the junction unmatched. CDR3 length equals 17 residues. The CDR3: CASRLYPEQGSSGKLFF. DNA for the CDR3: TGTGCCAGCAGACTATACCCTGAACAGGGGTCGTCCGGAAAACTGTTTTTT.

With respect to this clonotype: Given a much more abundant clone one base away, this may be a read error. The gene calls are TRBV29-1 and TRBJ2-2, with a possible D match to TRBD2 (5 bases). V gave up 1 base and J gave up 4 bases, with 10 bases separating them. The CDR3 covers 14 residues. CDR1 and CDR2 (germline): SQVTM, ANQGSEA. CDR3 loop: CSVEGRGLTGELFF. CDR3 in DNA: TGCAGCGTTGAAGGTAGAGGACTCACCGGGGAGCTGTTTTTT.

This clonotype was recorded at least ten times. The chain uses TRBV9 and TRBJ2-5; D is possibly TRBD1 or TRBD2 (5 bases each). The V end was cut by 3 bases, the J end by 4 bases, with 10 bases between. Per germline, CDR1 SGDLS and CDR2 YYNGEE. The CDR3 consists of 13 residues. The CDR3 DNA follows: TGTGCCAGCAGCGGGGGACGCTCAGAGACCCAGTACTTC. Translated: CASSGGRSETQYF.

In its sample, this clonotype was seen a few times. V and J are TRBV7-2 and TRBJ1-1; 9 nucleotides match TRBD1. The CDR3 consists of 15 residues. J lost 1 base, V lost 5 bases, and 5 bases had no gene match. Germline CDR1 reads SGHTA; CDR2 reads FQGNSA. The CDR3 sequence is CASSPHRGRNTEAFF. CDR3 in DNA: TGTGCCAGCAGCCCGCACAGGGGGCGGAACACTGAAGCTTTCTTT. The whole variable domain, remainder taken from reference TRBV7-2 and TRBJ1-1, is GAGVSQSPSNKVTEKGKDVELRCDPISGHTALYWYRQSLGQGLEFLIYFQGNSAPDKSGLPSDRFSAERTGGSVSTLTIQRTQQEDSAVYLCASSPHRGRNTEAFFGQGTRLTVV.

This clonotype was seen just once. The CDR3 reads CASTRGLALNTGEQYF. Here the CDR3 DNA reads TGTGCCAGCACCAGGGGTCTAGCGCTTAACACCGGGGAGCAGTACTTC. V usage is TRBV7-2 and J usage is TRBJ2-7, with D perhaps assigned TRBD1 or TRBD2 (6 bases each). Germline CDR1 SGHTA, CDR2 FQGNSA. This CDR3 spans 16 amino acids. V lost 7 bases and J lost 7, with 26 bases in between. Supplemented by reference TRBV7-2 and TRBJ2-7, the full variable domain reads GAGVSQSPSNKVTEKGKDVELRCDPISGHTALYWYRQSLGQGLEFLIYFQGNSAPDKSGLPSDRFSAERTGGSVSTLTIQRTQQEDSAVYLCASTRGLALNTGEQYFGPGTRLTVT.

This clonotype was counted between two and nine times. CDR3 nucleotides: TGTGCCAGAGTAGTAACTGCGGACAGAGGCACTGAAGCTTTCTTT. It yields the protein CARVVTADRGTEAFF. The rearrangement links TRBV19 to TRBJ1-1; possible D gene TRBD1, 6 bases. Germline CDR1 is LNHDA and CDR2 is SQIVND (reference sequence). Trimming shortened V by 9 bases and J by 4 bases, and 21 bases separated the two germline ends. This CDR3 region has 15 residues.